The 19 T cell receptor beta chains below were found in one sample sequenced in a study of blood T cell repertoires in COVID-19. Profiled with immunoSEQ multiplex PCR; TCRdb holds only in-frame clones, not every one. The data hold roughly 120,000 clones, with about four fifths observed a single time. Sequenced sample: peripheral blood. Receptors originate from an older woman with acute or convalescent COVID-19.

The J gene is TRBJ1-2, the V gene TRBV11-2; 10 bases are shared with TRBD1. The length of the CDR3 is 14 residues. V lost 5 bases and J lost 5; bases outside the gene matches: 5. Germline assignment: CDR1 SGHAT and CDR2 FQNNGV. The DNA for the CDR3 is TGTGCCAGCAGCCGGGACAGGGGAACGTATGGCTACACCTTC. Translation gives CASSRDRGTYGYTF.

This clone was observed a single time. This sequence joins TRBV14 and TRBJ1-1; maybe TRBD1 (5 bases). The CDR3 is 13 residues long. Trimming took 4 bases from V and 3 from J, leaving 9 bases between them. Germline V gene sequence: CDR1 SGHDN, CDR2 FVKESK. CDR3 in DNA: TGTGCCAGCAGCCGAACAGGCCACACTGAAGCTTTCTTT. Its translation: CASSRTGHTEAFF.

The chain has TRBV7-8 and TRBJ1-6; D is perhaps TRBD1 (5 bases). Germline values: CDR1 SGHVS, CDR2 FQNEAQ. The CDR3 covers 17 residues. V lost 5 bases, J lost 2 bases, and 16 bases lay in between. CDR3 amino acids: CASSNLRGDPYNSPLHF. The DNA of the CDR3 is TGTGCCAGCAGCAACCTTCGGGGGGACCCCTATAATTCACCCCTCCACTTT. Looking up the rest from reference TRBV7-8 and TRBJ1-6 gives the full variable domain: GAGVSQSPRYKVAKRGQDVALRCDPISGHVSLFWYQQALGQGPEFLTYFQNEAQLDKSGLPSDRFFAERPEGSVSTLKIQRTQQEDSAVYLCASSNLRGDPYNSPLHFGNGTRLTVT.

V gene TRBV10-3 combines with J gene TRBJ2-3; 7 bases align to TRBD1. This CDR3 is built from 14 residues. V trimming: 7 bases; J trimming: 3 bases; junction bases outside the gene matches: 7. In germline, CDR1 is ENHRY, CDR2 SYGVKD. This chain's CDR3 is CAITMDRRTDTQYF. Here the CDR3 DNA reads TGTGCCATCACCATGGACAGGCGGACAGATACGCAGTATTTT.

This rearrangement joins TRBV6-6 to TRBJ1-1; a weak D match, TRBD1 (6 bases). V was trimmed by 0 bases and J by 9 bases, leaving 17 bases between them. CDR1 and CDR2 (germline): MNHNY, SVGAGI (reference sequence). CDR3 length equals 15 residues. CDR3 amino acids: CASSYSGGAKSKAFF. The CDR3 DNA reads TGTGCCAGCAGTTACTCAGGGGGTGCTAAAAGTAAAGCTTTCTTT.

This rearrangement joins TRBV28 to TRBJ1-3; tentatively, D is TRBD1 (6 bases). Germline V gene data show CDR1 as MDHEN and CDR2 as SYDVKM. Trimming took 8 bases from V and 0 from J, leaving 14 bases between them. CDR3 length: 15 amino acids. In DNA, the CDR3 is TGTGCCAGCTCGTCTGGACAGATCTCTGGAAACACCATATATTTT. This sequence encodes CASSSGQISGNTIYF. The full variable domain, in which reference TRBV28 and TRBJ1-3 provide the parts outside the CDR3, is DVKVTQSSRYLVKRTGEKVFLECVQDMDHENMFWYRQDPGLGLRLIYFSYDVKMKEKGDIPEGYSVSREKKERFSLILESASTNQTSMYLCASSSGQISGNTIYFGEGSWLTVV.

This rearrangement joins TRBV11-2 to TRBJ1-2, with 9 positions matching TRBD1. Germline CDR1 SGHAT, CDR2 FQNNGV. Trimming at V came to 4 bases and at J to 0 bases, leaving 9 bases not matched to a gene. This CDR3 is built from 17 residues. In nucleotides, the CDR3 is TGTGCCAGCAGCTCCCCCGGGACAGGGATCTCTAACTATGGCTACACCTTC. Amino acid sequence: CASSSPGTGISNYGYTF.

The chain has TRBV10-3 and TRBJ1-1; a weak D match, TRBD1 (6 bases). The CDR3 consists of 13 residues. Germline assignment: CDR1 ENHRY and CDR2 SYGVKD. Between the trimmed V and J ends, which lost 4 bases and 1 base, there was a span of 7 bases. CDR3 nucleotides: TGTGCCATCAGTGGGGGGCGGAACACTGAAGCTTTCTTT. Translation: CAISGGRNTEAFF.

V and J are TRBV10-3 and TRBJ2-7, with TRBD1 identical over 7 bases. CDR3 size: 12 residues. Germline assignment: CDR1 ENHRY and CDR2 SYGVKD. V shed 5 bases and J 4 bases; nucleotides not matched to a gene: 2. CDR3 residues: CAISSTGYEQYV. The CDR3 region has the DNA TGTGCCATCAGTTCGACAGGGTACGAGCAGTACGTC.

This clone was seen just once. Other DNA variants within this sample encode the same CDR3. The V gene is TRBV3-1 (or the pseudogene TRBV3-2), the J gene TRBJ2-3; D is ambiguous. Trimming left V 1 base short and J 0 bases short, with 8 bases between. The CDR3 has 15 amino acids. Germline V lookup: CDR1 LGHDT, CDR2 YNNKEL (reference sequence). CDR3 region: CASSQGPTSTDTQYF. The CDR3 coding sequence is TGTGCCAGCAGCCAAGGGCCGACTAGCACAGATACGCAGTATTTT.

Here the CDR3 DNA reads TGTGCCAGCAGCCCCGGGAGGACAGGGTTGCCCTCCGAGCAGTACGTC. Translation gives CASSPGRTGLPSEQYV. This chain links TRBV7-9 with TRBJ2-7; the D gene is possibly TRBD1 (8 bases). CDR3 length equals 16 residues. In germline, CDR1 is SEHNR, CDR2 FQNEAQ (reference sequence). Trimming took 5 bases from V and 6 from J, leaving 23 bases between them.

This sequence joins TRBV7-9 and TRBJ1-3; the match to TRBD1 covers 7 bases. There are 15 residues in the CDR3. In germline, CDR1 is SEHNR, CDR2 FQNEAQ (reference sequence). The ends lost 8 bases at V and 10 bases at J; junction bases unmatched: 17. The CDR3 loop reads CASSTFDRAGRTIYF. The CDR3 DNA follows: TGTGCCAGCTCGACATTTGACAGGGCTGGGAGGACCATATATTTT.

This clone was recorded only once. The rearrangement joins TRBV6-1 to TRBJ1-1; maybe TRBD1 (6 bases). The V end was cut by 0 bases, the J end by 4 bases, with 12 bases between. Germline CDR1 and CDR2: MNHNS and SASEGT. The CDR3 is 15 amino acids. Here the CDR3 reads CASSEARGLGTEAFF. The CDR3 DNA is TGTGCCAGCAGTGAAGCGAGGGGGTTGGGCACTGAAGCTTTCTTT.

The chain has TRBV10-2 and TRBJ1-5, with D maybe TRBD1 (5 bases). V was shortened by 6 bases and J by 5 bases, with 23 bases between the two germline ends. Germline V gene data show CDR1 as WSHSY and CDR2 as SAAADI. The length of the CDR3 is 17 residues. As DNA, the CDR3 is TGCGCCAGCAGCCTCACCCGTCGACCCTCGGGGGATCAGCCCCAGCATTTT. Protein product: CASSLTRRPSGDQPQHF.

The V call is TRBV12-3 or TRBV12-4, the J call TRBJ2-3, with 7 bases fitting TRBD2. This CDR3 contains 11 residues. The V and J ends lost 4 bases and 8 bases, in that order; junction bases with no gene match: 0. This chain's CDR3 is CASSWGGTQYF. Written as DNA, the CDR3 is TGTGCCAGCAGTTGGGGGGGTACGCAGTATTTT.

V and J are TRBV27 and TRBJ1-2; 12 nucleotides agree with TRBD1. Germline loops: CDR1 MNHEY, CDR2 SMNVEV (reference sequence). J was trimmed by 7 bases and V by 4 bases; bases with no gene match: 7. This CDR3 contains 15 residues. The CDR3 loop reads CASSSAGTGGGGYTF. The CDR3, as DNA: TGTGCCAGCAGTTCCGCCGGGACAGGGGGCGGTGGCTACACCTTC.

The chain couples TRBV20-1 to TRBJ2-7, with TRBD2 identical over 8 bases. The V segment lost 5 bases and the J segment 0 bases; nucleotides outside the gene matches: 6. CDR1 and CDR2 (germline): DFQATT, SNEGSKA (reference sequence). The CDR3 is 14 amino acids. The chain's CDR3 is CSARASGHSYEQYF. The DNA for the CDR3 is TGCAGTGCTCGTGCTAGCGGGCACTCCTACGAGCAGTACTTC.

This clone was seen at least ten times. The chain uses TRBV5-6 and TRBJ1-2, with D possibly matching TRBD1 (5 bases). CDR1 and CDR2 from the germline V gene are SGHDT and YYEEEE. V lost 0 bases to trimming and J lost 4 bases, with 16 bases between them. The CDR3 contains 16 residues. The CDR3 sequence: CASSLEGPTSSYGYTF. The DNA of the CDR3 is TGTGCCAGCAGCTTGGAGGGGCCAACGAGCTCCTATGGCTACACCTTC.

V is TRBV9 and J is TRBJ1-4; 11 bases align to TRBD1. V gave up 4 bases and J gave up 7 bases; unmatched junction bases: 6. The CDR3 length is 15 residues. Germline assignment: CDR1 SGDLS and CDR2 YYNGEE. The CDR3 sequence: CASSSAGTGGEKLFF. DNA of the CDR3: TGTGCCAGCAGCTCAGCCGGGACAGGGGGTGAAAAACTGTTTTTT.